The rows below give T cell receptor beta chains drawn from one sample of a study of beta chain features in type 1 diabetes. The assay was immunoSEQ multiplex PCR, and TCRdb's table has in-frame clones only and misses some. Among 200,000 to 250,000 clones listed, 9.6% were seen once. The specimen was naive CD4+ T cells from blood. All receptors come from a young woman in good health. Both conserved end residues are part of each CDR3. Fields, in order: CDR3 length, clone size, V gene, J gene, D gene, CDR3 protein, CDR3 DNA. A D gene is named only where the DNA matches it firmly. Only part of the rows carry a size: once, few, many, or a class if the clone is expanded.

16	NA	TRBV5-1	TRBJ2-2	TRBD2	CASSPGTSGGTGELFF	TGCGCCAGCAGCCCCGGGACTAGCGGCGGCACCGGGGAGCTGTTTTTT
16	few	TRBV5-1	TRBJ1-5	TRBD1	CASSLGTGGPRQPQHF	TGCGCCAGCAGCTTGGGGACAGGGGGCCCACGTCAGCCCCAGCATTTT
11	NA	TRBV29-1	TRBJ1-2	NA	CSVADFYGYTF	TGCAGCGTTGCTGACTTTTATGGCTACACCTTC
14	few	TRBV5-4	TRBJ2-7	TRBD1	CASSSSTGSYEQYF	TGTGCCAGCAGCTCCTCGACAGGGTCCTACGAGCAGTACTTC
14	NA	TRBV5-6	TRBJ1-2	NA	CASSVLVIDYGYTF	TGTGCCAGCAGCGTCCTGGTCATAGACTATGGCTACACCTTC
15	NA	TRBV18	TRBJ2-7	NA	CASSPPGRSRDEQYF	TGTGCCAGCTCACCACCGGGTCGTTCACGGGACGAGCAGTACTTC
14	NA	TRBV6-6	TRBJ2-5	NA	CASNPNKGWETQYF	TGTGCCAGCAACCCCAATAAGGGGTGGGAGACCCAGTACTTC
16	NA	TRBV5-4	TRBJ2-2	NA	CASSSSPSVNTGELFF	TGTGCCAGCAGCTCCTCCCCCAGCGTGAACACCGGGGAGCTGTTTTTT
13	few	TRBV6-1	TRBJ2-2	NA	CASYRANTGELFF	TGTGCCAGCTACCGGGCGAACACCGGGGAGCTGTTTTTT
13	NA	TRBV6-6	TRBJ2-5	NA	CASRRDFQETQYF	TGTGCCAGCAGGCGGGACTTCCAAGAGACCCAGTACTTC
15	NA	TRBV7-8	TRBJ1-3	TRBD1	CASRETGGFGNTIYF	TGTGCCAGCAGAGAGACAGGGGGCTTTGGAAACACCATATATTTT
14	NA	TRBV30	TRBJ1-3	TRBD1	CAWTPGGTGNTIYF	TGTGCCTGGACCCCAGGGGGAACTGGAAACACCATATATTTT
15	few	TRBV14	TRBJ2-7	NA	CASSQAWQDGNEQYF	TGTGCCAGCAGCCAAGCGTGGCAGGACGGGAACGAGCAGTACTTC
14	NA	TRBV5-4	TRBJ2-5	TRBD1	CASSLLGTEETQYF	TGTGCCAGCAGCCTGCTCGGGACAGAAGAGACCCAGTACTTC
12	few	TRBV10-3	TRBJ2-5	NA	CAISAGEETQYF	TGTGCCATCAGTGCAGGGGAAGAGACCCAGTACTTC
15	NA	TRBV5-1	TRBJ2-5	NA	CASSPGGTFQETQYF	TGCGCCAGCAGCCCAGGCGGGACCTTTCAAGAGACCCAGTACTTC
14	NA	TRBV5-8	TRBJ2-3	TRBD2	CASSRSGGGDTQYF	TGTGCCAGCAGCAGGTCCGGCGGGGGAGATACGCAGTATTTT
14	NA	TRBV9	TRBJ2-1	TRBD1	CASSTATGPNEQFF	TGTGCCAGCAGCACGGCGACAGGGCCCAATGAGCAGTTCTTC
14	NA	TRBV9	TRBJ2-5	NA	CASSPGPRGETQYF	TGTGCCAGCAGCCCCGGACCAAGGGGGGAGACCCAGTACTTC
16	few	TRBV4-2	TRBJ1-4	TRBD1	CASSQGDRSSNEKLFF	TGTGCCAGCAGCCAAGGGGACAGGTCCTCTAATGAAAAACTGTTTTTT
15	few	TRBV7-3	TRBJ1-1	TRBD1	CASSPTGLGNTEAFF	TGTGCCAGCAGCCCGACAGGGTTGGGGAACACTGAAGCTTTCTTT
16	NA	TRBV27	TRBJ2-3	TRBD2	CASSRGSGRGTDTQYF	TGTGCCAGCAGTCGGGGAAGCGGGAGAGGCACAGATACGCAGTATTTT
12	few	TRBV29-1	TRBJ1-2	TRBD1	CSGRTGTYGYTF	TGCAGCGGACGGACAGGGACTTATGGCTACACCTTC
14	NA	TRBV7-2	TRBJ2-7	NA	CASSLGLATYEQYF	TGTGCCAGCAGCTTAGGGCTAGCGACCTACGAGCAGTACTTC